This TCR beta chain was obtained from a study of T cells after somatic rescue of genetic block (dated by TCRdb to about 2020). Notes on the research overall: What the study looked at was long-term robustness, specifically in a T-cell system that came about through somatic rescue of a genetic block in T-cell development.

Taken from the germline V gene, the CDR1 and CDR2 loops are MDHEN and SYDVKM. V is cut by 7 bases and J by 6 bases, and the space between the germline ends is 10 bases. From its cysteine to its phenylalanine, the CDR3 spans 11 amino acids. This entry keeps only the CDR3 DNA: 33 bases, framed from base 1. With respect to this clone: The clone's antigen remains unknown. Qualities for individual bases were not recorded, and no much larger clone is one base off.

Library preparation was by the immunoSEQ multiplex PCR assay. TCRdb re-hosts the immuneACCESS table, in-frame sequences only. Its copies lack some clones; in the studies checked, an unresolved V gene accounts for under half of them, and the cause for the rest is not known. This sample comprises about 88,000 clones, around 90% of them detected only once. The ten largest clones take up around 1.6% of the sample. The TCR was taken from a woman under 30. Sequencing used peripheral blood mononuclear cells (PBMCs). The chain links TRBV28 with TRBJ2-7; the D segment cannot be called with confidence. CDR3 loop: CASTAASEQYF. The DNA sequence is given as TGTGCCAGCACCGCCGCTAGCGAGCAGTACTTC.